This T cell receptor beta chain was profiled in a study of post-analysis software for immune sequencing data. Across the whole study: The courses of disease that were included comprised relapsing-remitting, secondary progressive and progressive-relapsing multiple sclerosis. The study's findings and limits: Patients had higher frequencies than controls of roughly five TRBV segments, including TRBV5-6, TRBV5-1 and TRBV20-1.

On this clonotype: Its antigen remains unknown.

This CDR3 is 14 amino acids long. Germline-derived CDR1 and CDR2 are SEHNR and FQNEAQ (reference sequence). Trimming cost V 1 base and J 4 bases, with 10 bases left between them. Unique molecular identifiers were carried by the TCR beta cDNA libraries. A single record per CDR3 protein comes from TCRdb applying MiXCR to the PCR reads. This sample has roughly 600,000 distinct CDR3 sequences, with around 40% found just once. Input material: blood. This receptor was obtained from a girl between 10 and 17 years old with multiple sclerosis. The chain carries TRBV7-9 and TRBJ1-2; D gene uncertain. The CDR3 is CASSLEDGSYGYTF. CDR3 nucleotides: TGTGCCAGCAGCTTAGAGGACGGCTCCTATGGCTACACCTTC.